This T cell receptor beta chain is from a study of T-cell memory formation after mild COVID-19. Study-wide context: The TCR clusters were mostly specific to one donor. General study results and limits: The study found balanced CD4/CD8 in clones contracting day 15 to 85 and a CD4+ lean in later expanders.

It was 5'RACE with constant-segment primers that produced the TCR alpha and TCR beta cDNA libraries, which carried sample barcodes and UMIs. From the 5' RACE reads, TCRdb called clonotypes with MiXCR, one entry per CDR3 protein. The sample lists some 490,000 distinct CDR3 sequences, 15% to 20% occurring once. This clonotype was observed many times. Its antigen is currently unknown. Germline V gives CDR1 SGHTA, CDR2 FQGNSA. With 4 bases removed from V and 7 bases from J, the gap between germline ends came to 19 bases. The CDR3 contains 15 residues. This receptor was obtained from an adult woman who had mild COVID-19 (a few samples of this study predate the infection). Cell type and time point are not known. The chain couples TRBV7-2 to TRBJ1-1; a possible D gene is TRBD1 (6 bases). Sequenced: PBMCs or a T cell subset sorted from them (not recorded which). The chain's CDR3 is CASSSEGRGTSEAFF. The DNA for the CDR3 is TGTGCCAGCAGCTCGGAGGGGAGGGGGACTAGTGAAGCTTTCTTT.